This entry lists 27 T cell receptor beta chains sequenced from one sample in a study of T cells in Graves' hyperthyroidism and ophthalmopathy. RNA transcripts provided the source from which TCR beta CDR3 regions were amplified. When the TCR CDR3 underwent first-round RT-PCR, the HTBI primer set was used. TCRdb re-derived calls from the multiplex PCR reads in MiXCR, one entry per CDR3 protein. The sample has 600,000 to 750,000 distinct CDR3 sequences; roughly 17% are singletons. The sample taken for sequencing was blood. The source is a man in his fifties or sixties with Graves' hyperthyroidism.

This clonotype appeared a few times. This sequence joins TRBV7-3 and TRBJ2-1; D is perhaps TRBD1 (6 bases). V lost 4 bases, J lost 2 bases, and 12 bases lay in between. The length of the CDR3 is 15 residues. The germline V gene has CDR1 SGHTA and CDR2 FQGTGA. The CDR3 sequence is CASSSRGAAYNEQFF. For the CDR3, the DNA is TGTGCCAGCAGCTCCAGGGGTGCGGCCTACAATGAGCAGTTCTTC.

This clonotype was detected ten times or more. The CDR3, as DNA: TGTGCCAGCAGTTGGACAGCGATTTCACCCCTCCACTTT. This translates into CASSWTAISPLHF. The chain recombines TRBV27 with TRBJ1-6, with a tentative D call TRBD1 (6 bases). Germline CDR1 reads MNHEY; CDR2 reads SMNVEV (reference sequence). The CDR3 sequence is 13 residues long. V lost 4 bases and J lost 9, with 10 bases in between.

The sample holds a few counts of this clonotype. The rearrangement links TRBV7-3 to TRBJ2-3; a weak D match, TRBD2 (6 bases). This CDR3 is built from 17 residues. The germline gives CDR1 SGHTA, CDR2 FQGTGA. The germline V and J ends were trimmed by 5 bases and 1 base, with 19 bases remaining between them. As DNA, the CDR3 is TGTGCCAGCAGCCCCGGGGGTCCACCGGGGGGCACAGATACGCAGTATTTT. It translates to CASSPGGPPGGTDTQYF.

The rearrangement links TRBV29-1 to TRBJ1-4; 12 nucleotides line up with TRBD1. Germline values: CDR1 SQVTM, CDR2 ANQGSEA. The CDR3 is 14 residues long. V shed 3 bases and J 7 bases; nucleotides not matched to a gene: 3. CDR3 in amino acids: CSVDKGQGAEKLFF. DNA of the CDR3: TGCAGCGTTGACAAGGGACAGGGGGCTGAAAAACTGTTTTTT.

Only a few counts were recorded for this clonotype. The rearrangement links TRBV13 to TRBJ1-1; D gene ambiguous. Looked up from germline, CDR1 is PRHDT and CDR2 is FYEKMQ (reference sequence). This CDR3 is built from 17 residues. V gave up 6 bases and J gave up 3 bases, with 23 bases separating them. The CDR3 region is CASSHSITTFGHTEAFF. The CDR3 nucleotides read TGTGCCAGCAGTCACAGTATAACGACTTTTGGGCACACTGAAGCTTTCTTT.

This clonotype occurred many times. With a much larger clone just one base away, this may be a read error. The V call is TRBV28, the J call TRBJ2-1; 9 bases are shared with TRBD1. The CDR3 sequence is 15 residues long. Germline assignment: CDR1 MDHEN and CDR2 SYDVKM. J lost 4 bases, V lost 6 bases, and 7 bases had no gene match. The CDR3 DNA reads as TGTGCCAGCAGCCCAGGACAGGGGAATTACAATGAGCAGTTCTTC. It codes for CASSPGQGNYNEQFF.

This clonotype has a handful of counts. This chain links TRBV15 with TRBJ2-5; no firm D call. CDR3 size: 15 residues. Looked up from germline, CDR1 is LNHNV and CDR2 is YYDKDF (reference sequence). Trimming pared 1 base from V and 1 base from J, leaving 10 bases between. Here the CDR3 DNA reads TGTGCCACCAGCAGAGGAGTGGGATTCCAAGAGACCCAGTACTTC. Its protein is CATSRGVGFQETQYF.

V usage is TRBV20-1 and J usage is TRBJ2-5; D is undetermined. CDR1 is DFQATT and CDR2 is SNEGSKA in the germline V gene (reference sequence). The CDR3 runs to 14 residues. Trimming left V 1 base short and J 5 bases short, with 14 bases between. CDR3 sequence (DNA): TGCAGTGCTAGAGGCCCAGCCCTCCAGGAGACCCAGTACTTC. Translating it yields CSARGPALQETQYF.

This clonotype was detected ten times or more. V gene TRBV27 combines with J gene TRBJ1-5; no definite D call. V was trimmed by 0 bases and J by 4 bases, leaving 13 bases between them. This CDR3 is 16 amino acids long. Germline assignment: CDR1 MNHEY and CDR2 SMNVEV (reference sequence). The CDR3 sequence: CASSLSNRGGNQPQHF. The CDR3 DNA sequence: TGTGCCAGCAGTTTATCGAACCGGGGAGGGAATCAGCCCCAGCATTTT.

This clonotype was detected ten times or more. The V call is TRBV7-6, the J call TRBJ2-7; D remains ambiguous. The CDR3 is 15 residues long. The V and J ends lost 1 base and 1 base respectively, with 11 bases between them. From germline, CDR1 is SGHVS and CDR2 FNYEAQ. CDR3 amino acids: CASSLVSGGSYEQYF. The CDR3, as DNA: TGTGCCAGCAGCTTAGTATCAGGTGGATCCTACGAGCAGTACTTC.

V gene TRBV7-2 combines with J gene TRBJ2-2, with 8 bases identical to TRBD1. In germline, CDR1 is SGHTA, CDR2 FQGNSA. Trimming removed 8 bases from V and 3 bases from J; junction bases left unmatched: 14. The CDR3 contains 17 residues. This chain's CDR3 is CASSPQYGQGDTGELFF. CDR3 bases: TGTGCCAGCTCACCACAGTATGGACAGGGAGACACCGGGGAGCTGTTTTTT.

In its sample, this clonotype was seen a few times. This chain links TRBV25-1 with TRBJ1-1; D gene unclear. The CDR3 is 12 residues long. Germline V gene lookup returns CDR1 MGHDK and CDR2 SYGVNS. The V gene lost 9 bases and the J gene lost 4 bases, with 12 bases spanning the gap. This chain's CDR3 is CARRVDGTEAFF. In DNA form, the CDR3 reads TGTGCCAGGAGGGTCGACGGCACTGAAGCTTTCTTT.

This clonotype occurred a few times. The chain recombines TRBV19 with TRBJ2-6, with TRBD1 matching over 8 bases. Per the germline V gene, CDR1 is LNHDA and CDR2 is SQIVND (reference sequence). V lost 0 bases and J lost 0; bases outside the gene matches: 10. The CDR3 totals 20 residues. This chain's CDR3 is CASSIDLRWTGSSGANVLTF. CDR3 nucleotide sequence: TGTGCCAGTAGTATAGATCTTCGGTGGACAGGGTCCTCTGGGGCCAACGTCCTGACTTTC.

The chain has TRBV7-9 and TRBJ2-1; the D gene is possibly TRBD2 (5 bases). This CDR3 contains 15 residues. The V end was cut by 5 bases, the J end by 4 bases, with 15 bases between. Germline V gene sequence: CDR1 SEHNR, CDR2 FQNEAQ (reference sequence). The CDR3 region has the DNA TGTGCCAGCAGCCCAACGGGAATCGAGTACAATGAGCAGTTCTTC. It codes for CASSPTGIEYNEQFF. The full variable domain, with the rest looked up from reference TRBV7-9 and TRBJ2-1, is DTGVSQNPRHKITKRGQNVTFRCDPISEHNRLYWYRQTLGQGPEFLTYFQNEAQLEKSRLLSDRFSAERPKGSFSTLEIQRTEQGDSAMYLCASSPTGIEYNEQFFGPGTRLTVL.

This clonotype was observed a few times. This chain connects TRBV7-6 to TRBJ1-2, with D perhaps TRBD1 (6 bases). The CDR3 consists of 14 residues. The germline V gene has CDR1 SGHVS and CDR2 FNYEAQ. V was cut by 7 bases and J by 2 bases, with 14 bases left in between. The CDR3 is CASTLLTGNYGYTF. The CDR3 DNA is TGTGCCAGCACCCTCCTAACAGGGAACTATGGCTACACCTTC.

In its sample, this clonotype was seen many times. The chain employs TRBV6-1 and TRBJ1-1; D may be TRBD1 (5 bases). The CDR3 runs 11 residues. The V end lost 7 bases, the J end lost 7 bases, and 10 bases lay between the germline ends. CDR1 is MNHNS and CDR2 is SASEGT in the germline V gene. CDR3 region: CASIYDSEAFF. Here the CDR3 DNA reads TGTGCCAGCATCTACGACAGTGAAGCTTTCTTT.

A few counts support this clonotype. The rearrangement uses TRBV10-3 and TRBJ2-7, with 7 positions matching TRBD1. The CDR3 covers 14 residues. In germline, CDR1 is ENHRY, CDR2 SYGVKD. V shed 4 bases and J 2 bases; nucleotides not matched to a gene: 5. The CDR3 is CAISGRGPAYEQYF. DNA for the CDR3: TGTGCCATCAGTGGTAGGGGGCCGGCCTACGAGCAGTACTTC.

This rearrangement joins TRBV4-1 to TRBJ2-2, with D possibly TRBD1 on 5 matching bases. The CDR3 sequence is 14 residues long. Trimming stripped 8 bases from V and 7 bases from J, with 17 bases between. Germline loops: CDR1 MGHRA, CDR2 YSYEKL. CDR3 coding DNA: TGCGCCAGCGCGAATATGGGGCGGAGCGGGGAGCTGTTTTTT. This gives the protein CASANMGRSGELFF.

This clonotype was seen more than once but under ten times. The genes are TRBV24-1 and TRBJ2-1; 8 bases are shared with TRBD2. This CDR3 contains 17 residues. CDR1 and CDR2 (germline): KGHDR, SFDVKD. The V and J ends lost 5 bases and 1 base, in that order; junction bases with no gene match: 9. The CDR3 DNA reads TGTGCCACCAGTGGGGAGAGCGGGAGCCAGTCCTACAATGAGCAGTTCTTC. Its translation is CATSGESGSQSYNEQFF.

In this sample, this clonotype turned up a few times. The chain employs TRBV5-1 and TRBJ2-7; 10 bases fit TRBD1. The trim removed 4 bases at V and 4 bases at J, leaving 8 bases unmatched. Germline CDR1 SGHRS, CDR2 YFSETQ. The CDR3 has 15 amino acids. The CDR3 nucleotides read TGCGCCAGCAGCATCGACAGGGGGCCAATGTACGAGCAGTACTTC. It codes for CASSIDRGPMYEQYF. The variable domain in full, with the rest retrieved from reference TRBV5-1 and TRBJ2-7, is KAGVTQTPRYLIKTRGQQVTLSCSPISGHRSVSWYQQTPGQGLQFLFEYFSETQRNKGNFPGRFSGRQFSNSRSEMNVSTLELGDSALYLCASSIDRGPMYEQYFGPGTRLTVT.

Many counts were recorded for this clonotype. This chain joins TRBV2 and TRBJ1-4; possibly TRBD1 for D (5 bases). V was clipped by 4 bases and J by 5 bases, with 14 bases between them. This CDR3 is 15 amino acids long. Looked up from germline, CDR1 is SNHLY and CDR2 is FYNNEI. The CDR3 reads CASSGGSGANEKLFF. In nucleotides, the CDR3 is TGTGCCAGCAGTGGGGGGTCCGGAGCGAATGAAAAACTGTTTTTT.

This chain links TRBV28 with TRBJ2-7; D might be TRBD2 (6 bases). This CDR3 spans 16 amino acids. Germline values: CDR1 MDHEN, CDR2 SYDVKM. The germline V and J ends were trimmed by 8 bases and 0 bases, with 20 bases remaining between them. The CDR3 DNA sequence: TGTGCCAGCTCCCCCTTCCCCAGCGGGTCCTCCTACGAGCAGTACTTC. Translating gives CASSPFPSGSSYEQYF.

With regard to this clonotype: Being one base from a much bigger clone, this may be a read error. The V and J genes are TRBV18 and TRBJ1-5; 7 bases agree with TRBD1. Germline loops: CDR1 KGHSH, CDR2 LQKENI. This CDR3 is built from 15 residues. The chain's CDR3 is CVSSPRGTENQPQHF. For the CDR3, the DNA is TGTGTCAGCTCACCAAGAGGGACAGAAAATCAGCCCCAGCATTTT. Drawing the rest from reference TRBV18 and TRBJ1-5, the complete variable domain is NAGVMQNPRHLVRRRGQEARLRCSPMKGHSHVYWYRQLPEEGLKFMVYLQKENIIDESGMPKERFSAEFPKEGPSILRIQQVVRGDSAAYFCVSSPRGTENQPQHFGDGTRLSIL.

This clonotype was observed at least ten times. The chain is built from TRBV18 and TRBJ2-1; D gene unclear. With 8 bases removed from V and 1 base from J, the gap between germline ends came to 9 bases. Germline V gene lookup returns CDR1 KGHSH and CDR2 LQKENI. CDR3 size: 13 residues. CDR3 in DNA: TGTGCCAGCCTCGCAGCGTCCTACAATGAGCAGTTCTTC. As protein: CASLAASYNEQFF.

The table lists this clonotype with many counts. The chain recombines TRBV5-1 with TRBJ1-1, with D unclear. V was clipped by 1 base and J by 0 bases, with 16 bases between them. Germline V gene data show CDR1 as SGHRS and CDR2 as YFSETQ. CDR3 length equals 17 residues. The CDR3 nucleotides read TGCGCCAGCAGCTTGCGAGTTGCAGGTTGGATGAACACTGAAGCTTTCTTT. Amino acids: CASSLRVAGWMNTEAFF.

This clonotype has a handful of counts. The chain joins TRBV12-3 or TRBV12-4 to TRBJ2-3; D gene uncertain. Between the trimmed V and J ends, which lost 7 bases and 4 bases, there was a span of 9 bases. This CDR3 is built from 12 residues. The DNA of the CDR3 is TGTGCCAGCACCCTCTCCCCAGATACGCAGTATTTT. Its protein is CASTLSPDTQYF.

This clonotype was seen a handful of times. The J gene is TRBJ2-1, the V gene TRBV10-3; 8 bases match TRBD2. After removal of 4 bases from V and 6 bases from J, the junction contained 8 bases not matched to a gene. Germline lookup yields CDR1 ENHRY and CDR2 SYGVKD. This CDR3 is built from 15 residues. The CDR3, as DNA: TGTGCCATCAGTGGAAGCGGGAGTTTAAGCAATGAGCAGTTCTTC. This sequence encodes CAISGSGSLSNEQFF.